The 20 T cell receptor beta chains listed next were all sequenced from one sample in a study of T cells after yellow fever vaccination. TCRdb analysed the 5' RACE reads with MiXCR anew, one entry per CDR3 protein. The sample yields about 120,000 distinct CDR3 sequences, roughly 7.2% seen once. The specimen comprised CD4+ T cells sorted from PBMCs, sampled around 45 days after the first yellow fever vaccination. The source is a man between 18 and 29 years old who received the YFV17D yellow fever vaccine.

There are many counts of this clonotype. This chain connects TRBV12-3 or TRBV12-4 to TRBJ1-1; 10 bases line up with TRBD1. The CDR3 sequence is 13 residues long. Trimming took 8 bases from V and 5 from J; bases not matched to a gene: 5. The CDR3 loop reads CASAGTGVTEAFF. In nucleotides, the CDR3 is TGTGCCAGCGCCGGGACAGGGGTTACTGAAGCTTTCTTT.

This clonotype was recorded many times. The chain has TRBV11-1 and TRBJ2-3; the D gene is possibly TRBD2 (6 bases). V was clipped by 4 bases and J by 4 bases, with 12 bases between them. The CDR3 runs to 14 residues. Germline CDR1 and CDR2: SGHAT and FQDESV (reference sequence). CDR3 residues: CASSSPTRADTQYF. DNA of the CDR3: TGTGCCAGCAGCTCCCCGACTAGGGCAGATACGCAGTATTTT.

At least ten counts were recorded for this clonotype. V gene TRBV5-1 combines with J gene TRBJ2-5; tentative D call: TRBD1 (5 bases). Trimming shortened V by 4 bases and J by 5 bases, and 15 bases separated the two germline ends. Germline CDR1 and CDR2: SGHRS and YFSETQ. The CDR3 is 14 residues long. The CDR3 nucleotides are TGCGCCAGCAGCAATGGGGCAAACGTGGAGACCCAGTACTTC. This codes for CASSNGANVETQYF.

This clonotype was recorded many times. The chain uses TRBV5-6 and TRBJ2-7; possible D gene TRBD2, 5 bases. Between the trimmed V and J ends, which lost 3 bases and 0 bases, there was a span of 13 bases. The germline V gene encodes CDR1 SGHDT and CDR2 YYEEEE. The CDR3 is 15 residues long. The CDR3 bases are TGTGCCAGCAGCTCTTGGCGGGTTAGCTCCTACGAGCAGTACGTC. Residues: CASSSWRVSSYEQYV.

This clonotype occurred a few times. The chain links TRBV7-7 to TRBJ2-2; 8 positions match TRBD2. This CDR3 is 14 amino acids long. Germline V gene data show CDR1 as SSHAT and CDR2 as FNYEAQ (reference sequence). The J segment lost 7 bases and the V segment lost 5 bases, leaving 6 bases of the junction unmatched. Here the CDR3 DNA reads TGTGCCAGCAGCCCAACCGGGGGGGACGGGGAGCTGTTTTTT. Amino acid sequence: CASSPTGGDGELFF.

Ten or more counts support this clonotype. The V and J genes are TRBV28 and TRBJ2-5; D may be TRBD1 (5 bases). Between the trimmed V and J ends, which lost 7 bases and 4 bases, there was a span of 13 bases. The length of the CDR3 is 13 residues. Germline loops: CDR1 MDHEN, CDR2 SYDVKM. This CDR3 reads CASTSNRRETQYF. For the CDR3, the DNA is TGTGCCAGCACATCCAACAGGCGAGAGACCCAGTACTTC.

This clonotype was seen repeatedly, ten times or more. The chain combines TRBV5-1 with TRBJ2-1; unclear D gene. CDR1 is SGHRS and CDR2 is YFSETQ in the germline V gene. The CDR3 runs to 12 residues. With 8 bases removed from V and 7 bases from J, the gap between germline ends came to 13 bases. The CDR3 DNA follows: TGCGCCAGTACCTCCCTCGGGAATGAGCAGTTCTTC. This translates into CASTSLGNEQFF.

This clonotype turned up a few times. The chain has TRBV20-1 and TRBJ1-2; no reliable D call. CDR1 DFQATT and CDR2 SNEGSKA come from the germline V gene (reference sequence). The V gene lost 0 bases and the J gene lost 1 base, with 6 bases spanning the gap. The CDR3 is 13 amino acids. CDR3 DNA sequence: TGCAGTGCTAGAGACAGTTTTAACTATGGCTACACCTTC. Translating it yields CSARDSFNYGYTF.

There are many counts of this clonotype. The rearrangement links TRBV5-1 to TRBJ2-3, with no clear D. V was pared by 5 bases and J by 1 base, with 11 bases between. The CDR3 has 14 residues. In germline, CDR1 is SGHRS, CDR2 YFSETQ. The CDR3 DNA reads TGCGCCAGCAGTTTTCTCCGGGGCACAGATACGCAGTATTTT. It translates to CASSFLRGTDTQYF.

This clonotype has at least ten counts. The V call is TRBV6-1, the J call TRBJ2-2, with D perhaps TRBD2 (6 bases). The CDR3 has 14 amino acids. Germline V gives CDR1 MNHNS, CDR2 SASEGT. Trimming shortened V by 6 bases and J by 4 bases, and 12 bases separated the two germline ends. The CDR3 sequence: CASRVGGSTGELFF. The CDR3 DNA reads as TGTGCCAGCAGGGTGGGGGGATCCACCGGGGAGCTGTTTTTT.

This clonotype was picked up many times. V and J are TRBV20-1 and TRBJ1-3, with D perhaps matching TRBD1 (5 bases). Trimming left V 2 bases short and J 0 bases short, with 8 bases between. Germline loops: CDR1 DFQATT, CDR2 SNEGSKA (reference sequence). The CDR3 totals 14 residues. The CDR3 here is CSARQGSSGNTIYF. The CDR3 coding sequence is TGCAGTGCTAGACAGGGTAGCTCTGGAAACACCATATATTTT.

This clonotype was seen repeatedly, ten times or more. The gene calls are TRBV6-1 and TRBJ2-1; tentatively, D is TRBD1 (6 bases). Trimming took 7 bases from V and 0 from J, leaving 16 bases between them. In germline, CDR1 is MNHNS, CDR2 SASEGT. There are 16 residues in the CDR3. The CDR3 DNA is TGTGCCAGCACCAAGGACACGGACAGCTCCTACAATGAGCAGTTCTTC. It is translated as CASTKDTDSSYNEQFF.

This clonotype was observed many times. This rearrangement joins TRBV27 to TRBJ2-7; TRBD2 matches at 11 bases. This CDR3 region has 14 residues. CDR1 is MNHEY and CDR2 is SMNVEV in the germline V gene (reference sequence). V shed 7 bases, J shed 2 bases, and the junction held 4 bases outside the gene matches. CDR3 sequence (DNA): TGTGCCAGCAACCCTAGCGGGGGGACCTACGAGCAGTACTTC. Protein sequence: CASNPSGGTYEQYF.

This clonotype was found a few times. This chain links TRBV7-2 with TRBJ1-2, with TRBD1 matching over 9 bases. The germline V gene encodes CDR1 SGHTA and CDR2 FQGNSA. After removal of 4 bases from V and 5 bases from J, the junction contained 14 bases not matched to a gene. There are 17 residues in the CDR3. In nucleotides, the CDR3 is TGTGCCAGCAGCTCAACAAGGGGGACAGGGTCTCCTTATGGCTACACCTTC. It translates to CASSSTRGTGSPYGYTF.

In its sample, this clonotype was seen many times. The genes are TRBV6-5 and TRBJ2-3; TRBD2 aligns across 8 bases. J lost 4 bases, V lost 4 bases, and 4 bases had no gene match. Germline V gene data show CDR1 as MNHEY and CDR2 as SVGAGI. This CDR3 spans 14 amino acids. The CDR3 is CASSSGGRSDTQYF. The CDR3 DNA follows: TGTGCCAGCAGTTCGGGGGGGAGGTCAGATACGCAGTATTTT.

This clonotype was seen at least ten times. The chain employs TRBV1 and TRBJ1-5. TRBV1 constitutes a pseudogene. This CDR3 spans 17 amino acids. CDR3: CTSSQVGEEDSNQPQHF. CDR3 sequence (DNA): TGCACCAGCAGCCAAGTTGGGGAAGAAGATAGCAATCAGCCCCAGCATTTT.

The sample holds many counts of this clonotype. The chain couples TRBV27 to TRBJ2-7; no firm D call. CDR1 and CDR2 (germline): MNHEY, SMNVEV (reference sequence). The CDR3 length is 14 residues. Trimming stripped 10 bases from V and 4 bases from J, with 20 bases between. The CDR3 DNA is TGTGCCAACTCCTCCGACCTGAAGTCTTACGAGCAGTACGTC. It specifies CANSSDLKSYEQYV.

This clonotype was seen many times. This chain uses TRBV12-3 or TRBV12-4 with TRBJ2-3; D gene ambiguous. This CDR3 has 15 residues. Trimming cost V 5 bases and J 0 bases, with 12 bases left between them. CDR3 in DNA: TGTGCCAGCAGTCCTGCGGAACTGAGCACAGATACGCAGTATTTT. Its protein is CASSPAELSTDTQYF.

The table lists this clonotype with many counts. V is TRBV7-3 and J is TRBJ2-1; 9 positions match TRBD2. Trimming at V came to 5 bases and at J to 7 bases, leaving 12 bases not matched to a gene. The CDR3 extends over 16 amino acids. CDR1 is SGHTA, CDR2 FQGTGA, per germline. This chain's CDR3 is CASSLRAGGPRNEQFF. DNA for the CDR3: TGTGCCAGCAGCCTCCGGGCGGGGGGGCCTAGGAATGAGCAGTTCTTC. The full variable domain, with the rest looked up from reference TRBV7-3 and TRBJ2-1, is GAGVSQTPSNKVTEKGKYVELRCDPISGHTALYWYRQSLGQGPEFLIYFQGTGAADDSGLPNDRFFAVRPEGSVSTLKIQRTERGDSAVYLCASSLRAGGPRNEQFFGPGTRLTVL.

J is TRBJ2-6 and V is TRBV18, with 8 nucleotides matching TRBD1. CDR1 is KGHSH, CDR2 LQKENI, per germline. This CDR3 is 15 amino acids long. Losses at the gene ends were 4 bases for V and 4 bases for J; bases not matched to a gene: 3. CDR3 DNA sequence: TGTGCCAGCTCACAGACAGGGGACGGGGCCAACGTCCTGACTTTC. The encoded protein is CASSQTGDGANVLTF.